This TCR beta chain was observed in a study of T-cell reconstitution after alpha-beta-depleted transplantation in children. General study results and limits: Diversity of TCRbeta at day 60 was high in some patients, arising from surviving recipient T cells and thymic progenitors.

A library of TCRbeta sequences, prepared with unique molecular identifiers, was generated. TCRdb reprocessed the PCR reads with MiXCR, giving one entry per CDR3 protein. Among more than 400,000 distinct CDR3 sequences, 43% were seen once, and the ten largest hold 27%. Germline CDR1 reads LNHDA; CDR2 reads SQIVND (reference sequence). There are 16 residues in the CDR3. With respect to this clonotype: The antigen is undetermined. This could be a read error, since a much larger clone is one nucleotide away.

The sequence was obtained from a girl under 10 years old with aplastic anemia, due to receive a stem cell transplant. This chain joins TRBV19 and TRBJ2-2, with TRBD1 matching 11 bases. The sample here was PBMCs, taken before TCRalphabeta/CD19-depleted stem cell transplant. CDR3 coding DNA: TGTCCCAGTAGCCATATTGGACAGGGGGCTACCGGGGAGCTGTTTTTT. Amino acid sequence: CPSSHIGQGATGELFF.